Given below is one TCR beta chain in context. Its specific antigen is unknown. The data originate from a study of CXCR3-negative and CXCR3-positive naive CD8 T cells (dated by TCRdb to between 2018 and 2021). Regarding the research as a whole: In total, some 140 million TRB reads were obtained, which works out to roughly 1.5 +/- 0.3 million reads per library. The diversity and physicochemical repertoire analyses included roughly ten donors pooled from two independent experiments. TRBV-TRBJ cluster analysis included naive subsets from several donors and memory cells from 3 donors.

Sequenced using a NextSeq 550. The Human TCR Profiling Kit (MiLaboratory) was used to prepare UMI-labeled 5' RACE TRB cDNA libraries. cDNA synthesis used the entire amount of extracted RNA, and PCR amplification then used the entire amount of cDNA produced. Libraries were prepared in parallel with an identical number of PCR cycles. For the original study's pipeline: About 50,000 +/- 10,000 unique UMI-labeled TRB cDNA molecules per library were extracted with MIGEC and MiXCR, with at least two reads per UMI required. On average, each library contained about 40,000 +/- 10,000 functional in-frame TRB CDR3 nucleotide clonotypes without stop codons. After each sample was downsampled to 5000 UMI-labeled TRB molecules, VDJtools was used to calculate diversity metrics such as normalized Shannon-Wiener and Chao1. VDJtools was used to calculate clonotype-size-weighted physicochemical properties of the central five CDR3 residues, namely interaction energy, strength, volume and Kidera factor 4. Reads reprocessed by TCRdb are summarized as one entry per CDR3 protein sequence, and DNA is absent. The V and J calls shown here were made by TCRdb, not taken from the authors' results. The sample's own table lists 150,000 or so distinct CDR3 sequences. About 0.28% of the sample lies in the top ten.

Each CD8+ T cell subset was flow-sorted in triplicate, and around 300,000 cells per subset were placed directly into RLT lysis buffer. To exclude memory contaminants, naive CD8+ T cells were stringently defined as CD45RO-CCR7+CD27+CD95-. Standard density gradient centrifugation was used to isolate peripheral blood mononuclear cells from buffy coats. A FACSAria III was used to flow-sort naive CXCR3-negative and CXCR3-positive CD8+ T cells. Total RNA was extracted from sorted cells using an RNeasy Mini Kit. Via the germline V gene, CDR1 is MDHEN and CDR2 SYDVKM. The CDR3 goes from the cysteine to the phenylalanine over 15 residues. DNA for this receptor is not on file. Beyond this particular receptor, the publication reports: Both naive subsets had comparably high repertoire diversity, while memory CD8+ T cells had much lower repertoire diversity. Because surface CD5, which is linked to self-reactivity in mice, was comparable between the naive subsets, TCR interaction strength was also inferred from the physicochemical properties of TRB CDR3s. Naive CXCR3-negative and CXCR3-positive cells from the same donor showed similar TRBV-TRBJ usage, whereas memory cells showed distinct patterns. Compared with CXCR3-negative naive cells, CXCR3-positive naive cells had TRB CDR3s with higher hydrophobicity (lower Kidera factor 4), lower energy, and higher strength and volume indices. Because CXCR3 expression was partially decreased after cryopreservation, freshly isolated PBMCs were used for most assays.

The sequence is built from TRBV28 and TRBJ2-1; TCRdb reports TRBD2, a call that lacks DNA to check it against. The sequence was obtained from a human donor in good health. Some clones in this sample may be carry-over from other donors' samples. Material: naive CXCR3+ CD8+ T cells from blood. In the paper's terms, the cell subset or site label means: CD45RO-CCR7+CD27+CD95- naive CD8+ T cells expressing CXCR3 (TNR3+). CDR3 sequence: CASSNIGELGDEQFF.